The T cell receptor beta chain described here comes from a study of shared clonotypes between healthy human individuals. About this clone: Its specificity is not known.

Points from the study as a whole: Naive CD4 clonotypes overlapped across a few donors at roughly 5%.

Assay used: immunoSEQ multiplex PCR; TCRdb lists only in-frame clones, some missing. Here the sample spans some 980,000 clones, around 80% being singletons. CDR1 is MGHRA and CDR2 is YSYEKL in the germline V gene. V lost 4 bases to trimming and J lost 9 bases; unmatched junction nucleotides: 17. This CDR3 contains 16 residues. The sequenced sample was memory CD4+ T cells sorted from blood. Subset in this sample: CD45RA-negative fraction. The chain employs TRBV4-1 and TRBJ2-7, with TRBD1 identical over 8 bases. The receptor's source is a man aged 18 to 35 in good health. The CDR3 is CASSPKGGQGRVGQYF. In DNA, the CDR3 is TGCGCCAGCAGCCCGAAAGGAGGACAGGGAAGGGTCGGGCAGTACTTC.